This is a list of T cell receptor beta chains from one sample in a study of Ad26.COV2.S vaccination and SARS-CoV-2 variants. Sequencing was performed with immunoSEQ multiplex PCR; in TCRdb, only in-frame clones are kept and a portion is missing. Of about 390,000 clones listed, 92% are singletons. The sample was peripheral blood, taken in a trial of Ad26.COV2.S vaccine versus placebo. The receptors were gathered from a person aged 18 to 65 who received the Ad26.COV2.S COVID-19 vaccine or a placebo. CDR3s include the opening cysteine and the closing phenylalanine or tryptophan. The D gene is left open where the match is weak. Rows may omit the clone size; those that give it use once, few, many or a size class.

>NA|TRBJ1-2|NA|TRBV6-2/TRBV6-3
CASSYQGFGYTF
TGTGCCAGCAGTTATCAGGGATTTGGCTACACCTTC
>NA|TRBJ1-2|TRBD1|TRBV7-8
CASSLLQGENGYTF
TGTGCCAGCAGCTTATTACAGGGGGAGAATGGCTACACCTTC
>NA|TRBJ2-3|NA|TRBV6-5
CASSYSGGSSTDTQYF
TGTGCCAGCAGTTACTCTGGGGGGAGTAGCACAGATACGCAGTATTTT
>NA|TRBJ1-1|NA|TRBV18
CASSFRDENTEAFF
TGTGCCAGCTCATTCCGGGACGAGAACACTGAAGCTTTCTTT
>NA|TRBJ1-2|NA|TRBV27
CASSLSRQNYGYTF
TGTGCCAGCAGTTTATCTCGGCAGAACTATGGCTACACCTTC
>NA|TRBJ1-1|NA|TRBV5-6
CASSLVAGGLTEAFF
TGTGCCAGCAGCTTGGTTGCGGGGGGCCTCACTGAAGCTTTCTTT
>NA|TRBJ1-2|NA|TRBV4-1
CASSQDWRGSNYGYTF
TGCGCCAGCAGCCAAGATTGGAGGGGTTCAAACTATGGCTACACCTTC
>NA|TRBJ1-2|NA|TRBV29-1
CSVEDLGSARSTF
TGCAGCGTTGAAGATCTCGGCTCCGCAAGGAGCACCTTC
>NA|TRBJ1-1|NA|TRBV11-1
CASSLAGTGNTEAFF
TGTGCCAGCAGCTTAGCGGGCACAGGGAACACTGAAGCTTTCTTT
>few|TRBJ2-7|NA|TRBV5-1
CASSLDRNYEQYF
TGCGCCAGCAGCTTGGACAGAAACTACGAGCAGTACTTC
>NA|TRBJ1-2|TRBD1|TRBV19
CASSNTGGLSNYGYTF
TGTGCCAGTAGTAATACAGGGGGCCTTTCCAACTATGGCTACACCTTC
>NA|TRBJ1-1|TRBD1|TRBV5-4
CASSSGQGEAFF
TGTGCCAGCAGCTCCGGACAGGGTGAAGCTTTCTTT
>NA|TRBJ1-6|NA|TRBV18
CASSPLRQGSPNSPLHF
TGTGCCAGCTCACCACTTCGCCAGGGGTCTCCGAATTCACCCCTCCACTTT
>once|TRBJ2-7|NA|TRBV5-6
CASSYSTGGFYEQYF
TGTGCCAGCAGCTACTCGACAGGTGGGTTCTACGAGCAGTACTTC
>NA|TRBJ2-5|NA|TRBV28
CASSLGVQETQYF
TGTGCCAGCAGTTTAGGGGTACAAGAGACCCAGTACTTC
>NA|TRBJ2-7|NA|TRBV19
CASSIRGATEQYF
TGTGCCAGTAGTATACGAGGAGCAACCGAGCAGTACTTC
>many|TRBJ1-1|TRBD1|TRBV7-9
CASSLGGQGGTFF
TGTGCCAGCAGCTTAGGGGGACAGGGTGGTACTTTCTTT
>NA|TRBJ1-2|NA|TRBV7-9
CASSLPRVDYGYTF
TGTGCCAGCAGCCTACCACGGGTGGACTATGGCTACACCTTC
>NA|TRBJ2-1|TRBD2|TRBV7-9
CASSLGISGGTYNEQFF
TGTGCCAGCAGCTTAGGCATTAGCGGGGGAACTTACAATGAGCAGTTCTTC
>NA|TRBJ2-3|NA|TRBV24-1
CATSDPGTNTDTQYF
TGTGCCACCAGTGATCCCGGGACCAACACAGATACGCAGTATTTT
>NA|TRBJ2-3|TRBD2|TRBV7-9
CASSLVASGGANTQYF
TGTGCCAGCAGCTTAGTAGCCAGCGGGGGGGCAAATACGCAGTATTTT
>many|TRBJ1-5|TRBD1|TRBV28
CASSFQGAGNQPQHF
TGTGCCAGCAGTTTTCAGGGGGCCGGCAATCAGCCCCAGCATTTT
>NA|TRBJ2-3|NA|TRBV28
CASSSTGGSDTQYF
TGTGCCAGCAGTTCCACCGGGGGTTCAGATACGCAGTATTTT
>few|TRBJ1-2|NA|TRBV25-1
CASSEYGGPSYGYTF
TGTGCCAGCAGTGAATATGGGGGTCCCTCCTATGGCTACACCTTC
>NA|TRBJ2-3|NA|TRBV10-3
CATVWGDTQYF
TGTGCCACCGTCTGGGGGGATACGCAGTATTTT
>NA|TRBJ1-1|NA|TRBV2
CASSEDGDTEAFF
TGTGCCAGCAGTGAAGATGGGGACACTGAAGCTTTCTTT
>NA|TRBJ2-1|TRBD1|TRBV7-2
CASSLYGTGTYNEQFF
TGTGCCAGCAGCTTATACGGGACAGGCACCTACAATGAGCAGTTCTTC
>NA|TRBJ2-1|TRBD2|TRBV5-1
CASTSGGLGYNEQFF
TGCGCCAGCACTAGCGGGGGGTTGGGGTACAATGAGCAGTTCTTC
>NA|TRBJ1-1|NA|TRBV7-9
CASSFKGNTEAFF
TGTGCCAGCAGCTTTAAAGGGAACACTGAAGCTTTCTTT
>NA|TRBJ2-4|NA|TRBV7-2
CASSSPGLAKNIQYF
TGTGCCAGCAGCTCACCGGGCCTAGCCAAAAACATTCAGTACTTC
>NA|TRBJ1-1|NA|TRBV7-9
CASRSNTEAFF
TGTGCCAGCAGATCAAACACTGAAGCTTTCTTT
>NA|TRBJ2-1|TRBD1|TRBV2
CASSEGTGIEQFF
TGTGCCAGCAGTGAGGGGACAGGGATTGAGCAGTTCTTC
>NA|TRBJ2-7|NA|TRBV18
CASSQRAGSYEQYF
TGTGCCAGCTCCCAAAGGGCGGGGTCCTACGAGCAGTACTTC
>NA|TRBJ2-5|NA|TRBV7-2
CASTLSREETQYF
TGTGCCAGCACCCTAAGCAGGGAAGAGACCCAGTACTTC
>NA|TRBJ2-5|NA|TRBV9
CASESGAVKNSKLCQETQYF
TGTGCCAGCGAGAGTGGGGCAGTCAAAAACTCCAAATTGTGCCAAGAGACCCAGTACTTC
>NA|TRBJ2-1|NA|TRBV12-1
CASSFADSNYNEQFF
TGTGCCAGCAGCTTTGCCGACAGCAACTACAATGAGCAGTTCTTC
>NA|TRBJ1-1|NA|TRBV9
CASRYLFGGSGQSEAFF
TGTGCCAGCCGGTACTTGTTCGGGGGATCAGGGCAGAGTGAAGCTTTCTTT
>few|TRBJ1-1|NA|TRBV7-9
CASSFGGQTEAFF
TGTGCCAGCAGCTTTGGTGGGCAGACTGAAGCTTTCTTT
>NA|TRBJ1-5|NA|TRBV6-6
CASSFWGSNQPQHF
TGTGCCAGCAGTTTTTGGGGTAGTAATCAGCCCCAGCATTTT
>NA|TRBJ2-5|NA|TRBV5-4
CASSFQIGQETQYF
TGTGCCAGCAGCTTCCAAATCGGACAAGAGACCCAGTACTTC
>NA|TRBJ2-3|NA|TRBV10-2
CASSEPIFGGSADTQYF
TGCGCCAGCAGTGAGCCTATCTTCGGGGGCAGTGCAGATACGCAGTATTTT
>NA|TRBJ2-5|NA|TRBV7-9
CASSSPRGAETQYF
TGTGCCAGCAGCTCCCCGCGCGGGGCAGAGACCCAGTACTTC
>NA|TRBJ1-2|NA|TRBV4-1
CASSQAGLGHGYTF
TGCGCCAGCAGCCAAGCAGGGTTGGGCCATGGCTACACCTTC
>NA|TRBJ2-4|NA|TRBV6-2/TRBV6-3
CASSPTGGRFIQYF
TGTGCCAGCAGTCCAACCGGGGGCCGATTCATTCAGTACTTC
>NA|TRBJ2-3|NA|TRBV28
CASSLGQITDTQYF
TGTGCCAGCAGTTTAGGGCAAATCACAGATACGCAGTATTTT
>NA|TRBJ2-1|NA|TRBV4-1
CASSQSSGQTYNEQFF
TGCGCCAGCAGCCAAAGCTCAGGACAGACTTACAATGAGCAGTTCTTC
>NA|TRBJ1-1|NA|TRBV6-5
CASSYSRTPNTEAFF
TGTGCCAGCAGTTACTCTCGGACGCCGAACACTGAAGCTTTCTTT
>NA|TRBJ2-3|NA|TRBV6-5
CASSYSSADTQYF
TGTGCCAGCAGTTACTCTAGCGCAGATACGCAGTATTTT
>NA|TRBJ1-1|NA|TRBV6-5
CASSYEENTEAFF
TGTGCCAGCAGTTACGAGGAGAACACTGAAGCTTTCTTT
>NA|TRBJ2-7|NA|TRBV19
CASSIGGGSSYEQYF
TGTGCCAGTAGTATAGGTGGGGGAAGCTCCTACGAGCAGTACTTC
>NA|TRBJ2-6|NA|TRBV4-1
CASSQASSGANVLTF
TGCGCCAGCAGCCAAGCTAGTTCTGGGGCCAACGTCCTGACTTTC
>NA|TRBJ1-6|NA|TRBV7-6
CASSLERLGYNSPLHF
TGTGCCAGCAGCTTAGAACGTCTGGGCTATAATTCACCCCTCCACTTT
>NA|TRBJ2-3|TRBD1|TRBV24-1
CATSAPGQGATDTQYF
TGTGCCACCAGTGCCCCCGGACAGGGGGCCACAGATACGCAGTATTTT